Listed below are T cell receptor beta chains from one sample, sequenced in a study of shared clonotypes between healthy human individuals. Some clones are missing from TCRdb's copy, which holds only in-frame ones; the method was immunoSEQ multiplex PCR. Of approximately 2.5 million clones listed, roughly nine tenths are singletons. Sequencing input: naive CD4+ T cells sorted from blood. The receptors were sampled from a man between 18 and 35 years old in good health. The CDR3 runs from the conserved cysteine through the conserved F or W. D genes are given only for firm matches. The size of a clone is reported for some rows only, either as once, few or many, or as a class for expanded clones.

V	J	D	size	DNA	CDR3
TRBV7-2	TRBJ2-7	.	.	TGTGCCAGCAGCTTAGAGGCTCGCTACGAGCAGTACTTC	CASSLEARYEQYF
TRBV18	TRBJ1-1	.	.	TGTGCCAGCTCACCACCCTGGGGGGTGAACACTGAAGCTTTCTTT	CASSPPWGVNTEAFF
TRBV5-4	TRBJ1-1	TRBD1	.	TGTGCCAGCAGCAGAAAACAGGGGGCGAATACTGAAGCTTTCTTT	CASSRKQGANTEAFF
TRBV5-4	TRBJ2-7	.	.	TGTGCCAGCAGCGTACAGGGTACCGACGAGCAGTACTTC	CASSVQGTDEQYF
TRBV6-5	TRBJ2-7	.	.	TGTGCCAGCAGGTCAACAGGATTCGAGCAGTACTTC	CASRSTGFEQYF
TRBV6-1	TRBJ1-2	.	once	TGTGCCAGCACCCACCCCGATGGCTACACCTTC	CASTHPDGYTF
TRBV30	TRBJ1-3	.	.	TGTGCCTGGTCTGGGGAGGGCGTCTGGGGCCACTCAGGAAACACCATATATTTT	CAWSGEGVWGHSGNTIYF
TRBV6-1	TRBJ1-6	.	once	TGTGCCAGCAGTGTAGACACTACTCTGGTCCGGGGACCCCTCCACTTT	CASSVDTTLVRGPLHF
TRBV7-9	TRBJ2-7	.	.	TGTGCCAGCAGCTTCTTAGGAGGAACCTACGAGCAGTACTTC	CASSFLGGTYEQYF
TRBV6-6	TRBJ2-4	.	.	TGTGCCAGCAGGAACCCGACAGGAGGGGACATTCAGTACTTC	CASRNPTGGDIQYF
TRBV4-2	TRBJ2-1	.	.	TGTGCCAGCAGCCAAGATTATGGAGGGTACAATGAGCAGTTCTTC	CASSQDYGGYNEQFF
TRBV28	TRBJ2-2	.	.	TGTGCCATCCAGGGGGGGCCATCTTCGAACACCGGGGAGCTGTTTTTT	CAIQGGPSSNTGELFF
TRBV27	TRBJ1-5	TRBD1	.	TGTGCCAGCAGAGCCGGGACAGGGTTACAGCCCCAGCATTTT	CASRAGTGLQPQHF
TRBV6-5	TRBJ2-7	.	.	TGTGCCAGCATAGACGCGACTACCTACGAGCAGTACTTC	CASIDATTYEQYF
TRBV6-6	TRBJ1-6	TRBD1	.	TGTGCCACCCAACCAGGGACAGACAATTCACCCCTCCACTTT	CATQPGTDNSPLHF
TRBV7-9	TRBJ2-1	TRBD2	once	TGTGCCAGCAGACCTTTAGCGGGAAGCTCCTACAATGAGCAGTTCTTC	CASRPLAGSSYNEQFF
TRBV20-1	TRBJ1-2	TRBD1	.	TGCAGTGCTGGGTCGGGACAGCTTCTCTCCTTC	CSAGSGQLLSF
TRBV7-2	TRBJ2-7	TRBD2	once	TGTGCCAGCAGTCCCCAATCGGGACTAGCGGGAACTGAGCAGTACTTC	CASSPQSGLAGTEQYF
TRBV5-5	TRBJ2-7	TRBD1	.	TGTGCCAGCAGCTTGGGACAGGGGGTGGAAGCCTACGAGCAGTACTTC	CASSLGQGVEAYEQYF
TRBV19	TRBJ2-5	TRBD2	.	TGTGCCAGTAGTATAAACTTGGCTAGCGGGAGTACGGAGACCCAGTACTTC	CASSINLASGSTETQYF
TRBV2	TRBJ2-7	.	.	TGTGCCAGCGGCCCCCCGCCGGGACACCGGGACTATACTACCTACGAGCAGTACTTC	CASGPPPGHRDYTTYEQYF
TRBV7-2	TRBJ2-3	TRBD2	.	TGTGCCAGCAGCTCAGGACTAGTTAGCACAGATACGCAGTATTTT	CASSSGLVSTDTQYF
TRBV28	TRBJ1-2	.	.	TGTGCCAGCAGTTTAACGGGGAGCTATGGCTACACCTTC	CASSLTGSYGYTF
TRBV7-2	TRBJ1-4	.	.	TGTGCCAGCAGCTTAGTAGGGGAGGAAAAACTGTTTTTT	CASSLVGEEKLFF
TRBV15	TRBJ2-1	.	.	TGTGCCACCAGCAGAGCGAAAAGCTCCTACAATGAGCAGTTCTTC	CATSRAKSSYNEQFF
TRBV19	TRBJ2-2	.	.	TGTGCCAGTAGTATCGGGAGCTCCACCGGGGAGCTGTTTTTT	CASSIGSSTGELFF
TRBV10-3	TRBJ2-7	.	.	TGTGCCATCAGTGGTCGGGGTCCCCCCTACGAGCAGTACTTC	CAISGRGPPYEQYF